This T cell receptor beta chain was documented in a study of monozygotic twins with inflammatory bowel disease. To note about this clonotype: Antigen unknown.

Overall study findings and caveats: Among IBD patients, fewer clonotypes were shared with others than among healthy twins, especially with disease activity. Researchers reported no repertoire similarity difference between concordant and discordant twins, possibly from limited power.

TCRdb reprocessed the 5' RACE reads and keeps a single row for each CDR3 protein, giving no DNA. The listing contains fewer than 550,000 distinct CDR3 sequences. The receptor was isolated from a human donor with ulcerative colitis or Crohn's disease, or a healthy co-twin of an affected twin (not recorded which). Sequences were obtained from blood.

CDR3 amino acids: CASSPPGTRATNEKLFF. The chain employs TRBV4-1 and TRBJ1-4; the D call from TCRdb, TRBD1, cannot be confirmed without DNA. Germline assignment: CDR1 MGHRA and CDR2 YSYEKL. The CDR3 is 17 residues long.